This entry features one TCR beta chain sequence. The antigen is not known. Using immunoSEQ multiplex PCR, the repertoire was profiled, and TCRdb retains in-frame clones only, with some absent. Of 75,000 to 85,000 clones in the sample, approximately 90% are singletons; the top ten hold about 2.2%. The entry originates in a study of cytomegalovirus exposure and HLA in healthy donors. Across the study: The roughly 110 validation repertoires were reported in a later analysis to have been generated on the same platform as the roughly 700 first-cohort repertoires. Regarding the study as a whole: A list of roughly 160 TCR beta chains associated with cytomegalovirus was given.

A 120-subject validation cohort, separate from the roughly 670-subject first cohort, supplied the donors. V was clipped by 7 bases and J by 0 bases, with 19 bases between them. The germline gives CDR1 SQVTM, CDR2 ANQGSEA. The CDR3 has 16 amino acids. The gene calls are TRBV29-1 and TRBJ2-1; D unresolved. Sequencing was carried out using PBMCs. This TCR was recovered from a man aged 30 to 45 in good health and CMV-seronegative. The CDR3 here is CSAAQFYQSSYNEQFF. CDR3 coding DNA: TGCAGCGCAGCACAGTTCTACCAAAGCTCCTACAATGAGCAGTTCTTC.